Presented here are 19 T cell receptor beta chains from one specimen sequenced in a study of HIV-infected patients and healthy controls. TCRdb called the 5' RACE reads again in MiXCR, with one record for every CDR3 protein. This repertoire shows 60,000 to 75,000 distinct CDR3 sequences, about a sixth found once; its top ten account for approximately 5%. Material: CD4+ T cells from blood. The receptors stem from a human donor in good health.

V gene TRBV20-1 combines with J gene TRBJ2-1, with a weak D call TRBD2 (6 bases). The CDR3 runs 14 residues. Trimming took 1 base from V and 2 from J, leaving 9 bases between them. Germline CDR1 is DFQATT and CDR2 is SNEGSKA (reference sequence). CDR3 DNA sequence: TGCAGTGCTAGAGGGGGCGGGACCTACAATGAGCAGTTCTTC. It is translated as CSARGGGTYNEQFF.

This clonotype was observed a few times. CDR3 nucleotides: TGTGCCAGCAGCCAAGCCGGGGGCTTCTCGAACACTGAAGCTTTCTTT. It yields the protein CASSQAGGFSNTEAFF. The rearrangement uses TRBV14 and TRBJ1-1; perhaps TRBD1 as D (6 bases). The CDR3 covers 16 residues. CDR1 SGHDN and CDR2 FVKESK come from the germline V gene. The V end was cut by 1 base, the J end by 1 base, with 13 bases between.

This clonotype was seen more than once but under ten times. The chain links TRBV7-2 to TRBJ2-6, with no clear D. From germline, CDR1 is SGHTA and CDR2 FQGNSA. The CDR3 runs 15 residues. The V end was cut by 5 bases, the J end by 4 bases, with 12 bases between. The CDR3 region has the DNA TGTGCCAGCAGCCCCGGGTCATCGGGGGCCAACGTCCTGACTTTC. Amino acid sequence: CASSPGSSGANVLTF. Drawing the rest from reference TRBV7-2 and TRBJ2-6, the complete variable domain is GAGVSQSPSNKVTEKGKDVELRCDPISGHTALYWYRQSLGQGLEFLIYFQGNSAPDKSGLPSDRFSAERTGGSVSTLTIQRTQQEDSAVYLCASSPGSSGANVLTFGAGSRLTVL.

This clonotype was picked up a small number of times. This rearrangement joins TRBV6-5 to TRBJ2-2, with D possibly TRBD1 on 7 matching bases. V was cut by 2 bases and J by 4 bases, with 14 bases left in between. The germline gives CDR1 MNHEY, CDR2 SVGAGI. The CDR3 has 16 residues. The CDR3 coding sequence is TGTGCCAGCAGTTACAGGGGGCCGGGACTCACCGGGGAGCTGTTTTTT. Amino acids: CASSYRGPGLTGELFF.

The chain is built from TRBV5-6 and TRBJ2-4; 7 bases match TRBD1. This CDR3 is 18 amino acids long. Germline CDR1 SGHDT, CDR2 YYEEEE. Trimming cost V 4 bases and J 0 bases; bases outside gene matches: 13. The CDR3 here is CASSVYEGAILAKNIQYF. The CDR3 DNA is TGTGCCAGCAGCGTATACGAGGGGGCGATCCTAGCCAAAAACATTCAGTACTTC.

This clonotype was counted only a few times. The chain carries TRBV20-1 and TRBJ2-3, with D possibly TRBD1 on 6 matching bases. CDR1 is DFQATT and CDR2 is SNEGSKA in the germline V gene (reference sequence). With 2 bases removed from V and 9 bases from J, the gap between germline ends came to 15 bases. The CDR3 contains 13 residues. CDR3 in DNA: TGCAGTGCTAGACCCACAGGGCGTCGGACGCAGTATTTT. It codes for CSARPTGRRTQYF.

This clonotype was counted between two and nine times. The V call is TRBV18, the J call TRBJ2-3, with TRBD2 identical over 9 bases. The CDR3 length is 17 residues. The trim removed 3 bases at V and 0 bases at J, leaving 7 bases unmatched. The germline CDR1 and CDR2 sequences are KGHSH and LQKENI. CDR3 bases: TGTGCCAGCTCACCCACTCCGACTAGCGGTAGCACAGATACGCAGTATTTT. Translating gives CASSPTPTSGSTDTQYF.

The rearrangement links TRBV12-3 or TRBV12-4 to TRBJ1-2; D gene ambiguous. The CDR3 is 14 amino acids. The germline V and J ends were trimmed by 6 bases and 2 bases, with 13 bases remaining between them. DNA for the CDR3: TGTGCCAGCAGCGTCGGGAAATTCAACTATGGCTACACCTTC. It is translated as CASSVGKFNYGYTF.

This sequence joins TRBV7-9 and TRBJ2-3; 9 positions agree with TRBD2. CDR1 and CDR2 (germline): SEHNR, FQNEAQ (reference sequence). Unmatched junction bases numbered 6, after V lost 5 bases and J lost 6 bases. The CDR3 spans 14 residues. This CDR3 is CASSVSGGGDTQYF. The DNA for the CDR3 is TGTGCCAGCAGCGTTAGCGGGGGTGGGGATACGCAGTATTTT. The whole variable domain, filled in from reference TRBV7-9 and TRBJ2-3, reads DTGVSQNPRHKITKRGQNVTFRCDPISEHNRLYWYRQTLGQGPEFLTYFQNEAQLEKSRLLSDRFSAERPKGSFSTLEIQRTEQGDSAMYLCASSVSGGGDTQYFGPGTRLTVL.

The chain links TRBV6-1 to TRBJ2-5; possibly TRBD1 for D (6 bases). Germline V CDR1 and CDR2: MNHNS, SASEGT. Trimming left V 7 bases short and J 3 bases short, with 15 bases between. The CDR3 is 14 amino acids. The DNA for the CDR3 is TGTGCCAGCATCCTCGACAGGTTCGAAGAGACCCAGTACTTC. Amino acids: CASILDRFEETQYF.

This clonotype was observed a handful of times. The chain employs TRBV6-5 and TRBJ1-1; weak D call: TRBD1 (5 bases). This CDR3 contains 16 residues. V lost 2 bases, J lost 7 bases, and 20 bases lay in between. Germline CDR1 is MNHEY and CDR2 is SVGAGI. The DNA of the CDR3 is TGTGCCAGCAGTTACCACAGATCAGGGCGGGGAAGTGAAGCTTTCTTT. Amino acid sequence: CASSYHRSGRGSEAFF.

The chain employs TRBV5-1 and TRBJ1-1; perhaps TRBD1 as D (6 bases). The germline V and J ends were trimmed by 4 bases and 5 bases, with 15 bases remaining between them. CDR3 size: 14 residues. Germline loops: CDR1 SGHRS, CDR2 YFSETQ. The CDR3 loop reads CASSPGGGHTEAFF. In DNA, the CDR3 is TGCGCCAGCAGCCCTGGGGGGGGGCATACTGAAGCTTTCTTT.

This sequence joins TRBV7-9 and TRBJ2-4; 7 bases are shared with TRBD1. This CDR3 has 14 amino acids. V trimming: 6 bases; J trimming: 8 bases; junction bases outside the gene matches: 10. Per the germline V gene, CDR1 is SEHNR and CDR2 is FQNEAQ (reference sequence). For the CDR3, the DNA is TGTGCCAGCAGGCAAGGGGGACAGACGGACATTCAGTACTTC. As protein: CASRQGGQTDIQYF. Using reference TRBV7-9 and TRBJ2-4 for the parts outside the CDR3, the full variable domain is DTGVSQNPRHKITKRGQNVTFRCDPISEHNRLYWYRQTLGQGPEFLTYFQNEAQLEKSRLLSDRFSAERPKGSFSTLEIQRTEQGDSAMYLCASRQGGQTDIQYFGAGTRLSVL.

V and J are TRBV29-1 and TRBJ2-2, with D tentatively TRBD1 (6 bases). CDR1 SQVTM and CDR2 ANQGSEA come from the germline V gene. The CDR3 totals 13 residues. The ends were cut back, 6 bases at V and 4 bases at J, with 12 bases in the middle. This CDR3 reads CSVGDRSTGELFF. Here the CDR3 DNA reads TGCAGCGTCGGTGACAGGTCCACCGGGGAGCTGTTTTTT.

The chain joins TRBV7-2 to TRBJ2-3; D possibly corresponds to TRBD2 (6 bases). V was trimmed by 3 bases and J by 2 bases, leaving 21 bases between them. The CDR3 runs 18 residues. Germline V lookup: CDR1 SGHTA, CDR2 FQGNSA. The CDR3 nucleotides read TGTGCCAGCAGCTTTCATAGTAGTAGCGGAGGATCCACAGATACGCAGTATTTT. Translating gives CASSFHSSSGGSTDTQYF.

The chain uses TRBV7-9 and TRBJ2-4; TRBD1 or TRBD2 may be the D gene (5 bases each). V was cut by 5 bases and J by 6 bases, with 14 bases left in between. Per germline, CDR1 SEHNR and CDR2 FQNEAQ (reference sequence). The CDR3 has 14 residues. In nucleotides, the CDR3 is TGTGCCAGCAGCGTAACCGGGACCAGAAACATTCAGTACTTC. This gives the protein CASSVTGTRNIQYF.

This clonotype was observed at least ten times. This chain connects TRBV29-1 to TRBJ2-5; 8 nucleotides line up with TRBD2. This CDR3 region has 15 residues. The V and J ends lost 5 bases and 5 bases, in that order; junction bases with no gene match: 13. Germline CDR1 is SQVTM and CDR2 is ANQGSEA. CDR3 DNA: TGCAGCGTTAACCCAAGCGGGAGCCCATCGGAGACCCAGTACTTC. As protein: CSVNPSGSPSETQYF.

This clonotype was seen a handful of times. CDR3 bases: TGTGCCTGGAGTGCCCCGGACAGGGAGGACACCGGGGAGCTGTTTTTT. Translating it yields CAWSAPDREDTGELFF. V and J are TRBV30 and TRBJ2-2; 8 bases fit TRBD1. CDR3 length equals 16 residues. Germline loops: CDR1 GTSNPN, CDR2 SVGIG (reference sequence). The trim removed 1 base at V and 3 bases at J, leaving 7 bases unmatched.

The chain links TRBV5-1 to TRBJ1-2; D is unresolved. The CDR3 has 13 amino acids. The ends were cut back, 4 bases at V and 2 bases at J, with 9 bases in the middle. From germline, CDR1 is SGHRS and CDR2 YFSETQ. The CDR3 sequence is CASSPDTNYGYTF. The CDR3 coding sequence is TGCGCCAGCAGCCCCGACACCAACTATGGCTACACCTTC.